The clone carrying this TCR beta chain was picked up a small number of times. Its antigen is as yet unknown. The study sampled nominally healthy donors, though unrecorded immune exposures were likely. This sample was included in a study of cytomegalovirus exposure and HLA in healthy donors. Study at large: An early release of data contained roughly 86 million unique TCRs, which came from HLA-typed donors.

The germline gives CDR1 MDHEN, CDR2 SYDVKM. The length of the CDR3 is 15 residues. The V gene lost 8 bases and the J gene lost 4 bases, with 17 bases spanning the gap. The study ran its PCR with 60 Vbeta and 13 Jbeta primers. The table came from immunoSEQ multiplex PCR; TCRdb's copy has only in-frame clones and leaves some out. There are more than 85,000 clones in the sample; 60% to 80% occur only once, and less than 15% lies in the top ten. Study results and caveats: Association with HLA alleles at 0.05 false discovery rate was found for about 17,000 TCR beta sequences in a later analysis. Per a prior analysis, the majority of TCR beta V segments were productive roughly 90% or roughly 30% of the time.

The clonotype originates from a woman between 45 and 60 years old in good health and CMV-seropositive. The chain combines TRBV28 with TRBJ2-2; tentatively, D is TRBD1 (6 bases). Material: PBMCs. DNA for the CDR3: TGTGCCAGCGGGGGCCGGACAGAAGCCACCGGGGAGCTGTTTTTT. It specifies CASGGRTEATGELFF.